These 27 T cell receptor beta chains originate from one sample sequenced in a study of T cells after posttransplantation cyclophosphamide. Profiling relied on immunoSEQ multiplex PCR, and the TCRdb table lists in-frame clones only, not all of them. This sample has about 66,000 clones; around 95% occur once, and the top ten carry about 3%. Sequenced input: PBMCs. Every receptor here comes from a woman in her 30s in good health and a related stem cell transplant donor.

This sequence joins TRBV5-6 and TRBJ2-1; D is unresolved. Germline V CDR1 and CDR2: SGHDT, YYEEEE. V was cut by 4 bases and J by 4 bases, with 15 bases left in between. The CDR3 has 15 residues. CDR3 protein: CASSRSELIYNEQFF. Here the CDR3 DNA reads TGTGCCAGCAGCCGGTCGGAGCTCATATACAATGAGCAGTTCTTC.

In its sample, this clone was seen once. V usage is TRBV28 and J usage is TRBJ2-7, with 8 bases lining up with TRBD1. The V gene's germline CDR1 is MDHEN and CDR2 SYDVKM. Trimming removed 2 bases from V and 2 bases from J; junction bases left unmatched: 5. This CDR3 comprises 15 residues. The DNA for the CDR3 is TGTGCCAGCAGTTTAGACAGGGGCCGGACCTACGAGCAGTACTTC. It translates to CASSLDRGRTYEQYF.

This chain uses TRBV6-9 with TRBJ2-1; unclear D gene. CDR1 is MNHGY, CDR2 SVAAGI, per germline. The CDR3 is 16 residues long. V was pared by 3 bases and J by 2 bases, with 14 bases between. In nucleotides, the CDR3 is TGTGCCAGCAGTTACTTTTACCAAGTTACCTACAATGAGCAGTTCTTC. It is translated as CASSYFYQVTYNEQFF.

The rearrangement uses TRBV25-1 and TRBJ1-2; 11 nucleotides agree with TRBD1. Trimming took 2 bases from V and 8 from J; bases not matched to a gene: 4. CDR3 length equals 14 residues. Germline-derived CDR1 and CDR2 are MGHDK and SYGVNS. This CDR3 is CASSEKGDRGGYTF. In DNA form, the CDR3 reads TGTGCCAGCAGTGAAAAGGGGGACAGGGGGGGCTACACCTTC.

The rearrangement uses TRBV7-9 and TRBJ2-1, with TRBD1 matching over 7 bases. The germline V gene encodes CDR1 SEHNR and CDR2 FQNEAQ (reference sequence). The junction had 11 bases not matched to a gene; V was cut back by 5 bases and J by 7 bases. The CDR3 covers 15 residues. CDR3 residues: CASSPPGTASNEQFF. The DNA of the CDR3 is TGTGCCAGCAGCCCCCCCGGGACAGCCTCGAATGAGCAGTTCTTC.

J is TRBJ2-7 and V is TRBV7-2; no reliable D call. V dropped 4 bases and J dropped 2 bases, with 18 bases sitting between them. The CDR3 loop spans 16 amino acids. CDR1 is SGHTA, CDR2 FQGNSA, per germline. For the CDR3, the DNA is TGTGCCAGCAGCTCCCAGGTGGGCTCCCACCCCTACGAGCAGTACTTC. As protein: CASSSQVGSHPYEQYF.

The chain carries TRBV6-5 and TRBJ1-6, with TRBD1 matching over 7 bases. Germline loops: CDR1 MNHEY, CDR2 SVGAGI. V lost 2 bases to trimming and J lost 9 bases; unmatched junction nucleotides: 10. The CDR3 consists of 16 residues. The CDR3 DNA follows: TGTGCCAGCAGTTACGCCTTCAGGGGGACTGGTTCACCCCTCCACTTT. Translating it yields CASSYAFRGTGSPLHF.

This chain connects TRBV11-2 to TRBJ2-3, with 15 positions matching TRBD2. Trimming removed 5 bases from V and 6 bases from J; junction bases left unmatched: 9. Per germline, CDR1 SGHAT and CDR2 FQNNGV. CDR3 length: 17 amino acids. The CDR3 loop reads CASSQQIGTSGGDTQYF. CDR3 in DNA: TGTGCCAGCAGCCAACAAATCGGGACTAGCGGGGGGGATACGCAGTATTTT.

The chain is built from TRBV28 and TRBJ2-2, with D uncertain. Trimming took off 6 bases at V and 9 bases at J, with 8 bases between the two ends. The CDR3 loop spans 11 amino acids. Per germline, CDR1 MDHEN and CDR2 SYDVKM. The CDR3 bases are TGTGCCAGCAGCCTACGAAGGGAGCTGTTTTTT. This codes for CASSLRRELFF.

The V call is TRBV5-5, the J call TRBJ2-3; a possible D gene is TRBD2 (6 bases). V lost 4 bases to trimming and J lost 5 bases, with 17 bases between them. The CDR3 runs 15 residues. Germline V lookup: CDR1 SGHKS, CDR2 YYEKEE (reference sequence). CDR3 nucleotide sequence: TGTGCCAGCAGCAGACTTCGGGGCGGGGTAGATACGCAGTATTTT. The encoded protein is CASSRLRGGVDTQYF.

Here the CDR3 DNA reads TGTGCCAGCAGCGCGGCCTATAACTATGGCTACACCTTC. Protein sequence: CASSAAYNYGYTF. J is TRBJ1-2 and V is TRBV2; no clear D gene. V lost 6 bases and J lost 1, with 9 bases in between. This CDR3 has 13 residues. Germline V gene sequence: CDR1 SNHLY, CDR2 FYNNEI.

The chain employs TRBV5-6 and TRBJ2-7; D might be TRBD1 (5 bases). The V and J ends lost 2 bases and 2 bases respectively, with 8 bases between them. The CDR3 contains 13 residues. The germline V gene has CDR1 SGHDT and CDR2 YYEEEE. Here the CDR3 reads CASSFPGPYEQYF. DNA for the CDR3: TGTGCCAGCAGCTTCCCAGGGCCCTACGAGCAGTACTTC.

The J gene is TRBJ2-7, the V gene TRBV14, with D perhaps being TRBD1 or TRBD2 (5 bases each). CDR3 size: 19 residues. Between the trimmed V and J ends, which lost 0 bases and 0 bases, there was a span of 21 bases. Germline CDR1 reads SGHDN; CDR2 reads FVKESK. The CDR3 protein is CASSQDQWSGRASSYEQYF. DNA of the CDR3: TGTGCCAGCAGCCAAGATCAATGGAGCGGCAGGGCGAGCTCCTACGAGCAGTACTTC.

This chain joins TRBV28 and TRBJ1-4; the D is unclear. This CDR3 has 16 amino acids. Germline CDR1 and CDR2: MDHEN and SYDVKM. Trimming shortened V by 7 bases and J by 4 bases, and 19 bases separated the two germline ends. The CDR3 protein is CASKLGLRRGNEKLFF. The DNA of the CDR3 is TGTGCCAGCAAGTTGGGATTAAGGCGCGGTAATGAAAAACTGTTTTTT.

This chain joins TRBV11-2 and TRBJ1-6; 7 bases line up with TRBD1. Trimming at V came to 7 bases and at J to 10 bases, leaving 10 bases not matched to a gene. The germline V gene encodes CDR1 SGHAT and CDR2 FQNNGV. The CDR3 covers 14 residues. The CDR3 DNA reads TGTGCCAGCACCATGTCACAGGGGCGATCACCCCTCCACTTT. This gives the protein CASTMSQGRSPLHF. Full variable domain (rest looked up from reference TRBV11-2 and TRBJ1-6): EAGVAQSPRYKIIEKRQSVAFWCNPISGHATLYWYQQILGQGPKLLIQFQNNGVVDDSQLPKDRFSAERLKGVDSTLKIQPAKLEDSAVYLCASTMSQGRSPLHFGNGTRLTVT.

This chain uses TRBV7-2 with TRBJ2-7; 9 bases match TRBD1. The CDR3 loop spans 16 amino acids. Germline trimming cut 5 bases from V and 2 bases from J; bases unmatched to any gene: 10. Germline V lookup: CDR1 SGHTA, CDR2 FQGNSA. Here the CDR3 DNA reads TGTGCCAGCAGCCCCCGGACAGGGGCTCTCACCTACGAGCAGTACTTC. Protein: CASSPRTGALTYEQYF.

This sequence joins TRBV5-4 and TRBJ1-2, with 9 bases identical to TRBD1. Germline V gives CDR1 SGHNT, CDR2 YYREEE (reference sequence). Trimming removed 9 bases from V and 4 bases from J; junction bases left unmatched: 10. The CDR3 loop spans 14 amino acids. CDR3 nucleotides: TGTGCCACGACGCTTGGGACAGGGTCCTATGGCTACACCTTC. It is translated as CATTLGTGSYGYTF.

The CDR3 region has the DNA TGTACCACAGTTCGGGACAGAAATCAGCCCCAGCATTTT. Translation: CTTVRDRNQPQHF. The chain carries TRBV28 and TRBJ1-5; 7 positions match TRBD1. CDR3 length: 13 amino acids. Germline V gene data show CDR1 as MDHEN and CDR2 as SYDVKM.

J is TRBJ2-7 and V is TRBV6-6, with TRBD1 matching 7 bases. V lost 7 bases and J lost 1; bases outside the gene matches: 10. The CDR3 sequence is 15 residues long. CDR1 and CDR2 from the germline V gene are MNHNY and SVGAGI (reference sequence). The CDR3 loop reads CASKRTGEGSYEQYF. CDR3 DNA sequence: TGTGCCAGCAAAAGAACAGGGGAAGGTTCCTACGAGCAGTACTTC.

V and J are TRBV19 and TRBJ2-3, with 10 bases fitting TRBD1. From germline, CDR1 is LNHDA and CDR2 SQIVND (reference sequence). The length of the CDR3 is 16 residues. J lost 1 base, V lost 5 bases, and 6 bases had no gene match. The CDR3 nucleotides are TGTGCCAGTAGTCCCCGGGACAGGGGACGCACAGATACGCAGTATTTT. This codes for CASSPRDRGRTDTQYF.

This sequence joins TRBV2 and TRBJ1-1, with D unclear. Trimming took 5 bases from V and 0 from J, leaving 13 bases between them. Germline assignment: CDR1 SNHLY and CDR2 FYNNEI. This CDR3 has 15 amino acids. CDR3 protein: CASSSLGIMNTEAFF. In DNA form, the CDR3 reads TGTGCCAGCAGTTCACTAGGGATTATGAACACTGAAGCTTTCTTT.

The chain joins TRBV23-1 to TRBJ1-6, with 10 bases that match TRBD1. TRBV23-1 is recorded as an ORF, its role being uncertain. The CDR3 spans 15 residues. V gave up 1 base and J gave up 10 bases; unmatched junction bases: 4. CDR3 in amino acids: CASSQWGQGLSPLHF. CDR3 nucleotide sequence: TGCGCCAGCAGTCAATGGGGACAGGGGTTATCACCCCTCCACTTT.

The chain carries TRBV28 and TRBJ1-1, with D hard to call. The germline V gene encodes CDR1 MDHEN and CDR2 SYDVKM. V lost 5 bases and J lost 7, with 8 bases in between. The length of the CDR3 is 11 residues. Here the CDR3 DNA reads TGTGCCAGCAGTAACTCGTTTGAAGCTTTCTTT. It encodes CASSNSFEAFF.

The chain uses TRBV28 and TRBJ1-1; tentatively, D is TRBD1 (5 bases). Per germline, CDR1 MDHEN and CDR2 SYDVKM. CDR3 length: 16 amino acids. Trimming took 5 bases from V and 4 from J, leaving 20 bases between them. The CDR3 bases are TGTGCCAGCAGTCCCCATCAGGTAGGGGCTGGCACTGAAGCTTTCTTT. It specifies CASSPHQVGAGTEAFF.

The chain combines TRBV10-3 with TRBJ1-5; D call uncertain. Germline CDR1 and CDR2: ENHRY and SYGVKD. V lost 2 bases and J 2 bases, leaving 10 bases between the germline ends. CDR3 length equals 15 residues. CDR3 sequence reads: CAISEREMGNQPQHF. In DNA form, the CDR3 reads TGTGCCATCAGTGAGAGGGAGATGGGCAATCAGCCCCAGCATTTT.

V is TRBV2 and J is TRBJ1-4; D possibly corresponds to TRBD1 (5 bases). This CDR3 is built from 15 residues. Trimming cost V 3 bases and J 8 bases, with 16 bases left between them. Per germline, CDR1 SNHLY and CDR2 FYNNEI. CDR3 amino acids: CASSDGALTGEKLFF. The DNA of the CDR3 is TGTGCCAGCAGTGACGGGGCACTAACTGGGGAAAAACTGTTTTTT.

This sequence joins TRBV9 and TRBJ2-1, with D tentatively TRBD1 (5 bases). CDR1 is SGDLS, CDR2 YYNGEE, per germline. The CDR3 consists of 14 residues. The V and J ends lost 4 bases and 2 bases respectively, with 10 bases between them. CDR3 sequence reads: CASSPGQTYNEQFF. For the CDR3, the DNA is TGTGCCAGCAGCCCCGGACAAACCTACAATGAGCAGTTCTTC.